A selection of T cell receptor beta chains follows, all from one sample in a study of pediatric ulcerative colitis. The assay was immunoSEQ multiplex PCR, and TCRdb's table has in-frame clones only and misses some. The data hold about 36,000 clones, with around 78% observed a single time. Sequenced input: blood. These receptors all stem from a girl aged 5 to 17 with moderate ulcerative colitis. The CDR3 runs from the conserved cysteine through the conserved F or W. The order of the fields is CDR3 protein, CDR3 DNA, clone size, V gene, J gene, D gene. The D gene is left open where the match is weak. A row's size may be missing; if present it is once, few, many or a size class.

CASSFGSTDTQYF	TGTGCCAGCAGCTTCGGGAGCACAGATACGCAGTATTTT	NA	TRBV7-6	TRBJ2-3	NA
CASSQDTGEAFF	TGCGCCAGCAGCCAAGATACAGGGGAAGCTTTCTTT	NA	TRBV4-1	TRBJ1-1	NA
CATSRDKGQGKAGAFF	TGTGCCACCAGCAGAGACAAGGGCCAGGGGAAGGCCGGTGCTTTCTTT	NA	TRBV15	TRBJ1-1	NA
CASSPSRPRSPGELFF	TGTGCCAGCAGCCCCTCGAGGCCCCGATCCCCCGGGGAGCTGTTTTTT	NA	TRBV11-3	TRBJ2-2	NA
CASSPGANYGYTF	TGTGCCAGCAGCCCCGGTGCTAACTATGGCTACACCTTC	NA	TRBV7-9	TRBJ1-2	NA
CASRIRQTGNGKLFF	TGTGCCAGCAGAATACGACAGACAGGGAATGGGAAACTGTTTTTT	NA	TRBV28	TRBJ1-4	TRBD1
CASSQVGGRSDTQYF	TGCGCCAGCAGCCAAGTCGGGGGGCGGTCAGATACGCAGTATTTT	NA	TRBV4-1	TRBJ2-3	NA
CASSWVGTDTQYF	TGTGCCAGCAGTTGGGTCGGTACAGATACGCAGTATTTT	NA	TRBV7-9	TRBJ2-3	NA
CASSFSGQGRNQPQHF	TGTGCCAGCAGTTTTTCGGGACAGGGGCGCAATCAGCCCCAGCATTTT	NA	TRBV7-2	TRBJ1-5	TRBD1
CATSRRQGDTQYF	TGTGCCACCAGCAGGCGCCAAGGAGATACGCAGTATTTT	NA	TRBV15	TRBJ2-3	NA
CASSLMTDTDTQYF	TGTGCCAGCAGTTTGATGACAGACACAGATACGCAGTATTTT	NA	TRBV27	TRBJ2-3	NA
CASSTQLAGGPQETQYF	TGTGCCAGCAGCACGCAACTAGCGGGGGGCCCCCAAGAGACCCAGTACTTC	NA	TRBV7-6	TRBJ2-5	TRBD2
CASSGYRGTSTDTQYF	TGTGCCAGCAGCGGTTACAGGGGAACTAGCACAGATACGCAGTATTTT	NA	TRBV9	TRBJ2-3	TRBD1
CASSNSLSGANVLTF	TGTGCCAGCAGTAACAGTCTTTCTGGGGCCAACGTCCTGACTTTC	NA	TRBV2	TRBJ2-6	NA
CASSHPGLAEETQYF	TGTGCCAGCAGTCACCCGGGACTAGCGGAAGAGACCCAGTACTTC	NA	TRBV6-5	TRBJ2-5	TRBD2
CACSRPPIGTQYF	TGTGCCTGTAGCAGACCCCCCATTGGGACCCAGTACTTC	once	TRBV6-1	TRBJ2-5	NA
CASSPPVNTEAFF	TGTGCCAGCAGTCCCCCAGTGAACACTGAAGCTTTCTTT	NA	TRBV28	TRBJ1-1	NA
CASSEKRKETQYF	TGTGCCAGCAGTGAGAAGAGGAAAGAGACCCAGTACTTC	NA	TRBV6-6	TRBJ2-5	NA
CASSYGFYPAGEQYF	TGTGCCAGCAGTTACGGGTTCTATCCGGCGGGAGAGCAGTACTTC	once	TRBV6-5	TRBJ2-7	NA
CASSLPERGRRALGDQPQHF	TGTGCCAGCAGTTTACCTGAGAGGGGGCGAAGGGCCCTAGGGGATCAGCCCCAGCATTTT	NA	TRBV27	TRBJ1-5	TRBD1
CASSPSGRYEQYF	TGTGCCAGCAGCCCAAGTGGCAGGTACGAGCAGTACTTC	NA	TRBV7-2	TRBJ2-7	NA
CASSLHGTGGDTQYF	TGCGCCAGCAGCCTGCACGGGACAGGGGGAGATACGCAGTATTTT	NA	TRBV5-1	TRBJ2-3	TRBD1
CASSSAEGIEAFF	TGTGCCAGCAGCTCCGCAGAGGGTATAGAAGCTTTCTTT	few	TRBV5-4	TRBJ1-1	NA
CASSSGSLGSTDTQYF	TGTGCCAGCAGCTCTGGGTCCTTGGGGTCCACAGATACGCAGTATTTT	NA	TRBV5-8	TRBJ2-3	NA
CASSLRSQTNTEAFF	TGTGCCAGCAGCCTAAGGTCCCAGACGAACACTGAAGCTTTCTTT	NA	TRBV7-2	TRBJ1-1	NA
CASSPPSGAYNEQFF	TGCGCCAGCAGCCCCCCTAGCGGAGCCTACAATGAGCAGTTCTTC	NA	TRBV5-1	TRBJ2-1	TRBD2
CASSEDPGPSYEQYF	TGTGCCAGCAGTGAGGACCCCGGGCCGTCCTACGAGCAGTACTTC	NA	TRBV2	TRBJ2-7	NA
CASSPPEYRENNEQFF	TGTGCCAGCTCACCACCGGAGTATAGAGAGAACAATGAGCAGTTCTTC	NA	TRBV18	TRBJ2-1	NA
CASRTGGRETQYF	TGTGCCAGCAGGACAGGGGGCAGGGAGACCCAGTACTTC	NA	TRBV6-1	TRBJ2-5	TRBD1